The 20 T cell receptor beta chains below all came from one sample that was sequenced in a study of blood T cell repertoires in COVID-19 (dated by TCRdb to 2018 to 2021). Receptor libraries were prepared by the immunoSEQ multiplex PCR assay. TCRdb provides this immuneACCESS table in a form limited to in-frame rearrangements. Some clones are lacking; in checked studies, under half of them reflect an unresolved V gene, and why the rest are absent is not known. Present in this sample are around 65,000 clones, roughly 86% of which were seen just once. The top ten clonotypes cover 13% to 15% of the sample. The sequenced sample was peripheral blood. The origin of the receptors is a human donor in a cohort sampled during active COVID-19.

J is TRBJ2-3 and V is TRBV28, with 8 bases lining up with TRBD1. CDR3 size: 20 residues. The germline gives CDR1 MDHEN, CDR2 SYDVKM. V trimming: 3 bases; J trimming: 3 bases; junction bases outside the gene matches: 20. In DNA, the CDR3 is TGTGCCAGCAGTTTTCCTTTCGGAACTACAAAACAGGGGGTAACAGATACGCAGTATTTT. Its protein product is CASSFPFGTTKQGVTDTQYF.

The chain is built from TRBV29-1 and TRBJ2-6; D remains unclear. The length of the CDR3 is 12 residues. Per the germline V gene, CDR1 is SQVTM and CDR2 is ANQGSEA. The V end was cut by 7 bases, the J end by 3 bases, with 7 bases between. CDR3: CSALFGANVLTF. CDR3 sequence (DNA): TGCAGCGCCCTTTTTGGGGCCAACGTCCTGACTTTC.

The chain combines TRBV4-1 with TRBJ2-1, with 10 bases identical to TRBD1. Trimming at V came to 0 bases and at J to 3 bases, leaving 8 bases not matched to a gene. The CDR3 length is 18 residues. Germline assignment: CDR1 MGHRA and CDR2 YSYEKL. This CDR3 reads CASSQDGSWTGGYNEQFF. Written as DNA, the CDR3 is TGCGCCAGCAGCCAAGATGGGAGTTGGACAGGGGGCTACAATGAGCAGTTCTTC.

The V gene is TRBV6-5, the J gene TRBJ2-1, with 10 bases identical to TRBD1. V shed 8 bases, J shed 4 bases, and the junction held 5 bases outside the gene matches. CDR1 and CDR2 (germline): MNHEY, SVGAGI. The CDR3 spans 14 residues. DNA for the CDR3: TGTGCCAGCGGGGGACAGGGGATTTACAATGAGCAGTTCTTC. Amino acids: CASGGQGIYNEQFF.

V and J are TRBV28 and TRBJ2-2; 7 nucleotides line up with TRBD1. This CDR3 region has 15 residues. Trimming took 3 bases from V and 4 from J; bases not matched to a gene: 5. The germline V gene has CDR1 MDHEN and CDR2 SYDVKM. CDR3 nucleotides: TGTGCCAGCAGTTTCTACAGGGGCCCCACCGGGGAGCTGTTTTTT. Translating gives CASSFYRGPTGELFF.

The chain uses TRBV12-3 or TRBV12-4 and TRBJ2-3; D is perhaps TRBD2 (5 bases). With 10 bases removed from V and 5 bases from J, the gap between germline ends came to 16 bases. This CDR3 contains 13 residues. DNA of the CDR3: TGTGCCATGAGTGACACGGGAATAGATACGCAGTATTTT. Encoded protein: CAMSDTGIDTQYF.

This rearrangement joins TRBV12-5 to TRBJ2-7; D not resolved. The germline gives CDR1 LGHNT, CDR2 FRNRAP. Trimming cost V 5 bases and J 2 bases, with 16 bases left between them. The CDR3 contains 15 residues. CDR3 loop: CASGPRLTPPYEQYF. The CDR3 DNA reads TGTGCTAGTGGTCCACGACTCACCCCTCCCTACGAGCAGTACTTC.

For this clone: The junction shows a germline mismatch at one end, possibly a read error. V and J are TRBV3-1 (or the pseudogene TRBV3-2) and TRBJ2-7, with a possible D match to TRBD2 (6 bases). CDR3 length: 14 amino acids. Germline lookup yields CDR1 LGHDT and CDR2 YNNKEL (reference sequence). As DNA, the CDR3 is TGTGCCAGCAGCCAGGGGTCACAATCACCGGGACTTCGCTTC. It yields the protein CASSQGSQSPGLRF.

The rearrangement joins TRBV5-8 to TRBJ2-5; TRBD1 agrees at 7 bases. Germline assignment: CDR1 SGHTS and CDR2 YDEGEE. This CDR3 region has 16 residues. V shed 4 bases, J shed 4 bases, and the junction held 13 bases outside the gene matches. The CDR3 DNA reads as TGTGCCAGCAGCATGGGACAGATCCAAAGAATAGAGACCCAGTACTTC. Its translation: CASSMGQIQRIETQYF.

This chain links TRBV7-9 with TRBJ2-2, with TRBD1 matching 9 bases. Trimming cost V 5 bases and J 5 bases; bases outside gene matches: 6. This CDR3 is 15 amino acids long. Germline V gene data show CDR1 as SEHNR and CDR2 as FQNEAQ (reference sequence). CDR3 sequence reads: CASSTDRGRTGELFF. CDR3 DNA: TGTGCCAGCAGCACAGACAGGGGGAGGACCGGGGAGCTGTTTTTT.

This clone showed up just a few times. The gene calls are TRBV2 and TRBJ1-6; 9 bases fit TRBD1. After removal of 7 bases from V and 8 bases from J, the junction contained 3 bases not matched to a gene. CDR3 length: 13 residues. Looked up from germline, CDR1 is SNHLY and CDR2 is FYNNEI. CDR3 loop: CASTWDRDSPLHF. The CDR3 coding sequence is TGTGCCAGCACCTGGGACAGGGATTCACCCCTCCACTTT.

This rearrangement joins TRBV7-9 to TRBJ1-2, with D unclear. The germline V gene encodes CDR1 SEHNR and CDR2 FQNEAQ (reference sequence). The V and J ends lost 6 bases and 10 bases respectively, with 9 bases between them. This CDR3 has 10 residues. CDR3 bases: TGTGCCAGCAGTTCCATTTTCTACACCTTC. Protein: CASSSIFYTF.

This clone occurred once. The CDR3 spells CASRRQGRGYEQYF. The DNA of the CDR3 is TGTGCCAGCAGGCGACAGGGCCGGGGCTACGAGCAGTACTTC. The rearrangement joins TRBV27 to TRBJ2-7; TRBD1 matches 7 bases. V lost 6 bases, J lost 3 bases, and 8 bases stayed unmatched. The length of the CDR3 is 14 residues. Germline CDR1 reads MNHEY; CDR2 reads SMNVEV (reference sequence).

This clone has a handful of counts. The CDR3 DNA sequence: TGCGCCAGCAGCCGGCAGGGATCCAACTATGGCTACACCTTC. Translating it yields CASSRQGSNYGYTF. The V gene is TRBV5-1, the J gene TRBJ1-2; possible D gene TRBD1, 5 bases. This CDR3 comprises 14 residues. CDR1 SGHRS and CDR2 YFSETQ come from the germline V gene. V shed 4 bases and J shed 2 bases, with 12 bases lying between them.

V is TRBV7-9 and J is TRBJ2-3, with 8 bases matching TRBD2. The CDR3 is 16 residues long. With 5 bases clipped from V and 0 bases from J, the junction kept 7 bases outside the gene matches. Looked up from germline, CDR1 is SEHNR and CDR2 is FQNEAQ (reference sequence). The CDR3 DNA follows: TGTGCCAGCAGCCCCCGGGAGGGGGTAAGCACAGATACGCAGTATTTT. Residues: CASSPREGVSTDTQYF.

This clone was seen only a few times. CDR3 DNA sequence: TGTGCCAGCAGTTGGGGACAGTACAATCAGCCCCAGCATTTT. It yields the protein CASSWGQYNQPQHF. The V and J genes are TRBV28 and TRBJ1-5; 7 positions match TRBD1. The V and J ends lost 4 bases and 3 bases, in that order; junction bases with no gene match: 3. This CDR3 contains 14 residues. CDR1 and CDR2 from the germline V gene are MDHEN and SYDVKM.

This chain links TRBV28 with TRBJ2-7, with 8 bases lining up with TRBD2. CDR3 length: 14 residues. J gave up 4 bases and V 3 bases, and 5 bases lay outside the gene matches. Germline V gene data show CDR1 as MDHEN and CDR2 as SYDVKM. CDR3 sequence (DNA): TGTGCCAGCAGTTTCAGCGGGAGTTTGTACGAGCAGTACTTC. It translates to CASSFSGSLYEQYF.

V usage is TRBV9 and J usage is TRBJ2-1, with 8 bases that match TRBD2. The CDR3 runs to 16 residues. Unmatched junction bases numbered 6, after V lost 4 bases and J lost 0 bases. In germline, CDR1 is SGDLS, CDR2 YYNGEE. CDR3 in amino acids: CASSSLAVSSYNEQFF. CDR3 DNA: TGTGCCAGCAGCTCACTAGCGGTAAGCTCCTACAATGAGCAGTTCTTC.

The V and J genes are TRBV7-2 and TRBJ1-2; D gene ambiguous. CDR3 length: 14 residues. Per the germline V gene, CDR1 is SGHTA and CDR2 is FQGNSA. Trimming took off 1 base at V and 8 bases at J, with 14 bases between the two ends. CDR3 residues: CASSLDPAGSGYTF. In nucleotides, the CDR3 is TGTGCCAGCAGCTTAGATCCGGCGGGATCCGGCTACACCTTC.

The V gene is TRBV2, the J gene TRBJ2-2, with D perhaps matching TRBD1 (5 bases). Looked up from germline, CDR1 is SNHLY and CDR2 is FYNNEI. Trimming shortened V by 6 bases and J by 4 bases, and 15 bases separated the two germline ends. CDR3 length: 15 amino acids. The DNA for the CDR3 is TGTGCCAGCAGGGCCCAGGGAATCGTCACCGGGGAGCTGTTTTTT. Amino acids: CASRAQGIVTGELFF.